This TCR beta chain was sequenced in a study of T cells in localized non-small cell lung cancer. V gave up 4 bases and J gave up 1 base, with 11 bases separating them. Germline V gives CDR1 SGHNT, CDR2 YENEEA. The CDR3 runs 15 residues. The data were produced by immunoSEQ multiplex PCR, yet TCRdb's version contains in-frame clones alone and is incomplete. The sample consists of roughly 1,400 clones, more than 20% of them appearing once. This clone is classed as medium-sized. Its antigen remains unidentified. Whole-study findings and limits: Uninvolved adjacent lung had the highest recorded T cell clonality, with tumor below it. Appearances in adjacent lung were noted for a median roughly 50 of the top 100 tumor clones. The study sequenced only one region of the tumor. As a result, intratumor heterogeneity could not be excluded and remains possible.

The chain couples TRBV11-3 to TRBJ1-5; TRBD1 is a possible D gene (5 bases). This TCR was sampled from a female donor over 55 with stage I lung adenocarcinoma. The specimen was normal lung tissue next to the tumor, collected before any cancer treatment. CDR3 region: CASSSTVLSNQPQHF. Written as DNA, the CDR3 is TGTGCCAGCAGCTCGACAGTACTGAGCAATCAGCCCCAGCATTTT.